This record concerns one TCR beta chain sequence. Its specificity is unknown. V lost 4 bases and J lost 2; bases outside the gene matches: 2. Germline lookup yields CDR1 WSHSY and CDR2 SAAADI. This CDR3 region has 14 residues. Primers: 60 Vbeta forward and 13 Jbeta reverse. Per the original methods: Later, an analysis found about 80 million unique TCR beta chains, and about 9.9 million of these were shared. The assay was immunoSEQ multiplex PCR, and TCRdb's table has in-frame clones only and misses some. D and trimming were read from the DNA, whereas the V and J calls and clone size are those reported in that table. Of about 180,000 clones listed, over 75% are singletons. The data belong to a study of cytomegalovirus exposure and HLA in healthy donors. Across the whole study: Early released data had around 89 million unique TCRs, all coming from HLA-typed donors. Study outcomes and limitations: Per published reports, the classifier diagnosed cytomegalovirus status with high specificity and sensitivity.

The TCR originated in a woman aged 45-65 years in good health and CMV-seronegative. This rearrangement joins TRBV10-2 to TRBJ2-7; 10 bases align to TRBD2. The sequenced sample was PBMCs. For the CDR3, the DNA is TGCGCCAGCAGTGGACTAGCGGGCCCCTACGAGCAGTACTTC. Encoded protein: CASSGLAGPYEQYF.